The rows below give T cell receptor beta chains drawn from one sample of a study of OX40 agonist ivuxolimab in advanced cancers. Some clones are missing from TCRdb's copy, which holds only in-frame ones; the method was immunoSEQ multiplex PCR. The sample records about 46,000 clones, 89% being singletons. Sequencing was performed on CD4+ or CD8+ T cells sorted from blood, taken in a trial of the OX40 agonist ivuxolimab. The source of these receptors is an adult with an advanced solid tumor such as melanoma, head and neck, liver or kidney cancer. The CDR3 runs from the conserved cysteine through the conserved F or W. The order of the fields is V gene, clone size, D gene, J gene, CDR3 DNA, CDR3 protein. The D gene is left open where the match is weak. Size tells how often a clone was seen (once, few, many) or the class of an expanded clone, and some rows leave it out.

V: TRBV25-1
size: -
D: -
J: TRBJ2-7
DNA: TGTGCCAGCAGTACGGGTGGCAGTCTCGACGAGCAGTACTTC
CDR3: CASSTGGSLDEQYF

V: TRBV11-1
size: -
D: TRBD2
J: TRBJ2-1
DNA: TGTGCCAGCAGGAGAAGCGGGGGCACTTACAATGAGCAGTTCTTC
CDR3: CASRRSGGTYNEQFF

V: TRBV5-4
size: -
D: -
J: TRBJ2-7
DNA: TGCGCCAGCAGCCAAGGACGCCTGGCCTACGAGCAGTACTTC
CDR3: CASSQGRLAYEQYF

V: TRBV5-8
size: -
D: -
J: TRBJ1-3
DNA: TGTGCCAGCAGCCCAATTAAAGGAAACACCATATATTTT
CDR3: CASSPIKGNTIYF

V: TRBV5-6
size: -
D: -
J: TRBJ2-2
DNA: TGTGCCAGCAGCCCCATTGAGGGGCTCACCGGGGAGCTGTTTTTT
CDR3: CASSPIEGLTGELFF

V: TRBV19
size: -
D: -
J: TRBJ2-1
DNA: TGTGCCAGTAGTATCCATGGCAATGAGCAGTTCTTC
CDR3: CASSIHGNEQFF

V: TRBV11-1
size: -
D: TRBD1
J: TRBJ1-2
DNA: TGTGCCAGCAGCCCGGTCGGACAGGTCCGTATCTATGGCTACACCTTC
CDR3: CASSPVGQVRIYGYTF

V: TRBV7-9
size: -
D: -
J: TRBJ1-1
DNA: TGTGCCAGCAGCCCTGACAGGACGGGGACTGAAGCTTTCTTT
CDR3: CASSPDRTGTEAFF

V: TRBV7-6
size: -
D: TRBD2
J: TRBJ2-3
DNA: TGTGCCAGCAGCTTAGGGACTAGCGGACCTAGCACAGATACGCAGTATTTT
CDR3: CASSLGTSGPSTDTQYF

V: TRBV5-5
size: -
D: TRBD1
J: TRBJ1-1
DNA: TGTGCCAGCAGCTTGGCCCGGACAGGGCCGGGGATGAACACTGAAGCTTTCTTT
CDR3: CASSLARTGPGMNTEAFF

V: TRBV18
size: few
D: -
J: TRBJ1-1
DNA: TGTGCCAGCTCACCGGCCCAGGGTGACACTGAAGCTTTCTTT
CDR3: CASSPAQGDTEAFF

V: TRBV9
size: -
D: TRBD2
J: TRBJ2-5
DNA: TGTGCCAGCAGCGTAGTAGCGGGGGTCCAAGAGACCCAGTACTTC
CDR3: CASSVVAGVQETQYF

V: TRBV7-9
size: -
D: -
J: TRBJ2-2
DNA: TGTGCCAGCAGCTTAGAATGGGAGCTGTTTTTT
CDR3: CASSLEWELFF

V: TRBV6-5
size: -
D: -
J: TRBJ1-5
DNA: TGTGCCAGCAGTTTGGGGCGAGCCAGACAGCCCCAGCATTTT
CDR3: CASSLGRARQPQHF

V: TRBV9
size: -
D: TRBD1
J: TRBJ1-1
DNA: TGTGCCAGCAGCCCGGACAGGGACACTGAAGCTTTCTTT
CDR3: CASSPDRDTEAFF

V: TRBV9
size: -
D: -
J: TRBJ1-1
DNA: TGTGCCAGCAGCGTAGAGGGGGGCGCAGCTTTCTTT
CDR3: CASSVEGGAAFF

V: TRBV7-9
size: -
D: -
J: TRBJ2-3
DNA: TGTGCCAGCAGCCAATCGCGATACGTTTCTAGCACAGATACGCAGTATTTT
CDR3: CASSQSRYVSSTDTQYF

V: TRBV5-5
size: -
D: TRBD1
J: TRBJ2-7
DNA: TGTGCCAGCAGCTCGCCAGAGGGACAGGGAACGAGCGAGCAGTACTTC
CDR3: CASSSPEGQGTSEQYF

V: TRBV9
size: -
D: -
J: TRBJ2-3
DNA: TGTGCCAGCAGCCCGTCTAGCGCCCGCACAGATACGCAGTATTTT
CDR3: CASSPSSARTDTQYF

V: TRBV5-3
size: -
D: TRBD1
J: TRBJ2-1
DNA: TGTGCCAGCAGCTTGTCGGGACAGGGGTACAATGAGCAGTTCTTC
CDR3: CASSLSGQGYNEQFF

V: TRBV6-9
size: -
D: TRBD1
J: TRBJ2-7
DNA: TGTGCCAGCAGTCCGGACAGGGAGCACCGGAAGACCCGTGCGGGGGAGCAGTACTTC
CDR3: CASSPDREHRKTRAGEQYF

V: TRBV12-5
size: -
D: -
J: TRBJ1-4
DNA: TGTGCTAGTGGTTTGGAGCCCGGGCCAAACGAAAAACTGTTTTTT
CDR3: CASGLEPGPNEKLFF

V: TRBV28
size: once
D: -
J: TRBJ1-1
DNA: TGTGCCAGCACCATTGGACGGAAGAACACTGAAGCTTTCTTT
CDR3: CASTIGRKNTEAFF

V: TRBV18
size: -
D: TRBD2
J: TRBJ2-3
DNA: TGTGCCAGCTCACCAATGACTAGCGGGTTCACAGATACGCAGTATTTT
CDR3: CASSPMTSGFTDTQYF

V: TRBV6-5
size: -
D: -
J: TRBJ2-1
DNA: TGTGCCAGCAGTTACTTTGGGAGCTCCTACAATGAGCAGTTCTTC
CDR3: CASSYFGSSYNEQFF

V: TRBV7-3
size: -
D: TRBD2
J: TRBJ2-1
DNA: TGTGCCAGCAGCTTAATAAGCGGGACTAGCTACAATGAGCAGTTCTTC
CDR3: CASSLISGTSYNEQFF

V: TRBV9
size: -
D: TRBD1
J: TRBJ1-1
DNA: TGTGCCAGCAGCGGGGCGTGGCAGGGGGCTGAAGCTTTCTTT
CDR3: CASSGAWQGAEAFF

V: TRBV30
size: -
D: -
J: TRBJ1-1
DNA: TGTGCCTGGAGTGTTGGAAACACTGAAGCTTTCTTT
CDR3: CAWSVGNTEAFF

V: TRBV30
size: -
D: -
J: TRBJ1-2
DNA: TGTGCCTGGAGTGGGGGCGGCGGCTACACCTTC
CDR3: CAWSGGGGYTF

V: TRBV10-3
size: -
D: TRBD1
J: TRBJ2-2
DNA: TGTGCCATCAGTGAGTCGCCAGGGGGCGCGACCGGGGAGCTGTTTTTT
CDR3: CAISESPGGATGELFF

V: TRBV2
size: -
D: TRBD2
J: TRBJ2-1
DNA: TGTGCCAGCAGCGAAGTTGGACTAGCGGACTACAATGAGCAGTTCTTC
CDR3: CASSEVGLADYNEQFF

V: TRBV11-2
size: -
D: -
J: TRBJ2-1
DNA: TGTGCCAGCAGCGGGCCGATCAATGAGCAGTTCTTC
CDR3: CASSGPINEQFF

V: TRBV7-6
size: -
D: -
J: TRBJ1-5
DNA: TGTGCCAGCAGCAAGATACAGGGAAACAATCAGCCCCAGCATTTT
CDR3: CASSKIQGNNQPQHF

V: TRBV7-3
size: few
D: TRBD1
J: TRBJ1-6
DNA: TGTGCCAGCAGCTCTACCACAGGGGCTAATTCACCCCTCCACTTT
CDR3: CASSSTTGANSPLHF

V: TRBV4-2
size: -
D: TRBD2
J: TRBJ2-3
DNA: TGTGCCAGCAGCCAAGACGGGGTAGCGGGTAGCACAGATACGCAGTATTTT
CDR3: CASSQDGVAGSTDTQYF

V: TRBV12-5
size: -
D: -
J: TRBJ1-1
DNA: TGTGCTAGTGGTTTGGTACCGGGAAGGAACACTGAAGCTTTCTTT
CDR3: CASGLVPGRNTEAFF

V: TRBV9
size: -
D: TRBD1
J: TRBJ1-1
DNA: TGTGCCAGCAGCCAGACAGGGGCGAACACTGAAGCTTTCTTT
CDR3: CASSQTGANTEAFF

V: TRBV27
size: -
D: TRBD1
J: TRBJ2-7
DNA: TGTGCCAGCTGGCAGGACAGGACCTACGAGCAGTACTTC
CDR3: CASWQDRTYEQYF

V: TRBV4-3
size: -
D: -
J: TRBJ2-5
DNA: TGCGCCAGCAGCCAAGAAGTACTCGGGGGAGCGGAGACCCAGTACTTC
CDR3: CASSQEVLGGAETQYF

V: TRBV27
size: -
D: TRBD2
J: TRBJ2-2
DNA: TGTGCCAGCAGAGACGGGGCTAGCGGGATCACCGGGGAGCTGTTTTTT
CDR3: CASRDGASGITGELFF

V: TRBV13
size: -
D: TRBD1
J: TRBJ2-1
DNA: TGTGCCAGCAGCCCCGACAGGGTAGCTGAGCAGTTCTTC
CDR3: CASSPDRVAEQFF

V: TRBV27
size: -
D: TRBD1
J: TRBJ2-3
DNA: TGTGCCAGCAGTTTATCCGGGACAGTTGTGCACACAGATACGCAGTATTTT
CDR3: CASSLSGTVVHTDTQYF

V: TRBV9
size: -
D: TRBD2
J: TRBJ2-1
DNA: TGTGCCAGCAGCGATCTACTGGGACTAGCGGGGGGCAGGGAGCAGTTCTTC
CDR3: CASSDLLGLAGGREQFF

V: TRBV14
size: -
D: -
J: TRBJ2-7
DNA: TGTGCCAGCAGCTTTTTCGAGGGGTACGAGCAGTACTTC
CDR3: CASSFFEGYEQYF

V: TRBV28
size: -
D: -
J: TRBJ2-1
DNA: TGTGCCAGCAACCCGATTTCGGGGTACAATGAGCAGTTCTTC
CDR3: CASNPISGYNEQFF

V: TRBV4-3
size: -
D: -
J: TRBJ1-1
DNA: TGCGCCAGCAGCCAAGTCGCGAACACTGAAGCTTTCTTT
CDR3: CASSQVANTEAFF

V: TRBV19
size: -
D: TRBD2
J: TRBJ2-3
DNA: TGTGCCAGTAGTGAGGAAGGTAGCGGGGTTCGCACAGATACGCAGTATTTT
CDR3: CASSEEGSGVRTDTQYF

V: TRBV5-6
size: -
D: -
J: TRBJ2-5
DNA: TGTGCCAGCAGCGGGCCAGGGGGGTTCTCGAAGACCCAGTACTTC
CDR3: CASSGPGGFSKTQYF

V: TRBV6-1
size: -
D: TRBD1
J: TRBJ1-2
DNA: TGTGCCAGCAGTGAAAAGGGGACAGGGCCCTATGGCTACACCTTC
CDR3: CASSEKGTGPYGYTF

V: TRBV14
size: -
D: TRBD2
J: TRBJ2-1
DNA: TGTGCCAGCAGCCCCTGGGCGGGAGAGGAGCAGTTCTTC
CDR3: CASSPWAGEEQFF

V: TRBV7-7
size: -
D: TRBD2
J: TRBJ2-1
DNA: TGTGCTAGCAGCTTAGCGGGAGGAGTTGAGCAGTTCTTC
CDR3: CASSLAGGVEQFF

V: TRBV19
size: -
D: TRBD1
J: TRBJ1-2
DNA: TGTGCCAGTACATTAGGACAGGGCGATGGCTACACCTTC
CDR3: CASTLGQGDGYTF

V: TRBV27
size: -
D: TRBD1
J: TRBJ1-5
DNA: TGTGCCAGCAGTTTTTTAGGGACAGGGATTGATCAGCCCCAGCATTTT
CDR3: CASSFLGTGIDQPQHF

V: TRBV4-1
size: -
D: -
J: TRBJ2-7
DNA: TGCGCCAGCAGCCAAGTCAGGGGAGTCTCCTACGAGCAGTACTTC
CDR3: CASSQVRGVSYEQYF

V: TRBV7-2
size: -
D: TRBD2
J: TRBJ2-7
DNA: TGTGCCAGCAGCCAGACTAGCGGGGGGGCGGACGAGCAGTACTTC
CDR3: CASSQTSGGADEQYF

V: TRBV25-1
size: -
D: -
J: TRBJ2-1
DNA: TGTGCCAGCAGTGAGAGGGGAGGGACAGGAGCTAACAATGAGCAGTTCTTC
CDR3: CASSERGGTGANNEQFF

V: TRBV5-4
size: -
D: -
J: TRBJ2-2
DNA: TGTGCCAGCAGCTTGGTGGGCACCGGGGAGCTGTTTTTT
CDR3: CASSLVGTGELFF